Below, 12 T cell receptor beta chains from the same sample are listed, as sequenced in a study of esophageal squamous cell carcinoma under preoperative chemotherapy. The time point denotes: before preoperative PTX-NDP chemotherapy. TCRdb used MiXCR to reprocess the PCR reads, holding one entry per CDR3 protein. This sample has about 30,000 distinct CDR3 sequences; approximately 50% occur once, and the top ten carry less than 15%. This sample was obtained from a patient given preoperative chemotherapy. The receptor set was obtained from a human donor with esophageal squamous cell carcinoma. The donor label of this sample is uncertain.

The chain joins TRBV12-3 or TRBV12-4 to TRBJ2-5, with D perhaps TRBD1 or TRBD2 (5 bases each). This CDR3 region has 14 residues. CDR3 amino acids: CACTWAGAQDIQYF. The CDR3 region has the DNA TGTGCGTGTACCTGGGCCGGGGCCCAAGACATCCAGTACTTC.

The CDR3 DNA follows: TGTGCCAGCAGCTCGAACTCCTACGAGCAGTACTTC. Protein: CASSSNSYEQYF. The chain uses TRBV11-3 and TRBJ2-7, with no clear D. CDR1 and CDR2 from the germline V gene are SGHNT and YENEEA. V lost 4 bases and J lost 0, with 4 bases in between. The CDR3 covers 12 residues.

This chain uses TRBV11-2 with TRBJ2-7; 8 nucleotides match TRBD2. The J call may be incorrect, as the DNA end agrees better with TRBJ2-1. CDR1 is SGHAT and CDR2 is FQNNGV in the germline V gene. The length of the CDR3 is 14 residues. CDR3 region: CASSLEGLETQQFF. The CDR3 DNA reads TGTGCCAGCAGCTTAGAGGGACTAGAAACGCAGCAGTTCTTC.

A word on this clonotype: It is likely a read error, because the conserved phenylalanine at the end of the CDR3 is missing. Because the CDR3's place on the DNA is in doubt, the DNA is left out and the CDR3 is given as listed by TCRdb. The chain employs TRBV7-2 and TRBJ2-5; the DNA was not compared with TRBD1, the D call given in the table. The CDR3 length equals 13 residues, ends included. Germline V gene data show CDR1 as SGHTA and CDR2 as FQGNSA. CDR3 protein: CASSVSGGATRYS.

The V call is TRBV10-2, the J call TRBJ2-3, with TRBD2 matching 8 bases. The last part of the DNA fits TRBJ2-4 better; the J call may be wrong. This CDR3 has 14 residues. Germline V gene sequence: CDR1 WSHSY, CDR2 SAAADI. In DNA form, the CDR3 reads TGCGCCGGCACGGTGGCGGGGGGCACAGATACTCAGTACTTC. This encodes CAGTVAGGTDTQYF.

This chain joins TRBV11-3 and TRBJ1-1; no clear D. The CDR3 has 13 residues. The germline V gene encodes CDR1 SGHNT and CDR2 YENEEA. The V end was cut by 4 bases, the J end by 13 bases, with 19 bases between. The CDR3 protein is CASSSAENTGDFF. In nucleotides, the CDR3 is TGTGCCAGCAGCTCCGCAGAGAACACTGGAGATTTCTTT.

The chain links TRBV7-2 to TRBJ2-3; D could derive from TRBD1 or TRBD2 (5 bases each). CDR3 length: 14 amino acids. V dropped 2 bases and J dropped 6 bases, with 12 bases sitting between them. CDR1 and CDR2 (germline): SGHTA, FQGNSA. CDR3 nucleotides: TGTGCCAGCAGCTTATGGCTAGCAGGGGATACGCAGTATTTT. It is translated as CASSLWLAGDTQYF.

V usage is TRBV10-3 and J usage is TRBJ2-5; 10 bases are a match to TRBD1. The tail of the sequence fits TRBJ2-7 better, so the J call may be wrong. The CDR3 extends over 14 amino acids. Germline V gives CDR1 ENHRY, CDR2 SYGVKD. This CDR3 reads CAISGGTGEDEQYF. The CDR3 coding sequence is TGTGCCATCAGTGGGGGGACAGGGGAGGACGAGCAGTACTTC.

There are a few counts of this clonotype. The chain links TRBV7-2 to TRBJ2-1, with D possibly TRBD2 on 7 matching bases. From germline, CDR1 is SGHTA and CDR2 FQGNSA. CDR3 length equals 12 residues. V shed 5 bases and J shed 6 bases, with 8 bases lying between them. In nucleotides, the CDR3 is TGTGCCAGCAGCCGGGGGGCCAATGAGCAGTTCTTC. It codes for CASSRGANEQFF.

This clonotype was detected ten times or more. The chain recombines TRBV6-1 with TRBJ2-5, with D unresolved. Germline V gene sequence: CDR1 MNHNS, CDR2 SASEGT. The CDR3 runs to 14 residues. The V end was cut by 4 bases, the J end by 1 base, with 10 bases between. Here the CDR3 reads CASSGRVVQETQYF. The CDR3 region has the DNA TGTGCCAGCAGTGGGCGTGTAGTCCAAGAGACCCAGTACTTC.

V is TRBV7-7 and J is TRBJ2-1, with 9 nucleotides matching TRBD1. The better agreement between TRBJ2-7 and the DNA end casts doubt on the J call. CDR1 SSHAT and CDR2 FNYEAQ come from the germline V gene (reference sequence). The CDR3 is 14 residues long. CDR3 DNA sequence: TGTGCCAGCAGCTTGGGGACAGGGCTCTCCGAGCAGTACTTC. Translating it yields CASSLGTGLSEQYF.

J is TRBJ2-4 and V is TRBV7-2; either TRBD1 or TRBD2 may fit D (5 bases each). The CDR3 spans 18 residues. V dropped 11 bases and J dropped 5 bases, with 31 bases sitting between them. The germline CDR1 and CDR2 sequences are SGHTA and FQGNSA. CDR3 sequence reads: CAGCYTGLGCRAQNIQYF. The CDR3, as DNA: TGTGCCGGCTGCTATACGGGGCTGGGGTGCCGTGCCCAAAACATTCAGTACTTC.